This T cell receptor (beta chain) was sequenced for a study of T cell repertoires in cytomegalovirus infection. Study-wide points: HLA-C-restricted, CMV-specific TCR beta clonotypes were dominant ex vivo.

TCRdb reanalysed the reads using MiXCR and keeps one entry per CDR3 protein. The sample carries hundreds of thousands of distinct CDR3 sequences, approximately 24% recorded once. The V gene lost 6 bases and the J gene lost 9 bases, with 5 bases spanning the gap. The CDR3 is 10 residues long. The germline gives CDR1 SGHVS, CDR2 FQNEAQ. This clonotype appeared many times. Its antigen is unidentified. The gene calls are TRBV7-8 and TRBJ2-2; D is unclear. The clonotype comes from a human donor in good health (CMV status not recorded). Some clones in this sample may be carry-over from other donors' samples. Sequenced material: CD8+ T cells from PBMCs. CDR3 in amino acids: CASSGRELFF. The CDR3 DNA is TGTGCCAGCAGTGGCCGGGAGCTGTTTTTT. The full variable domain, completed using reference TRBV7-8 and TRBJ2-2, is GAGVSQSPRYKVAKRGQDVALRCDPISGHVSLFWYQQALGQGPEFLTYFQNEAQLDKSGLPSDRFFAERPEGSVSTLKIQRTQQEDSAVYLCASSGRELFFGEGSRLTVL.